This entry lists 14 T cell receptor beta chains sequenced from one sample in a study of siplizumab effects on memory and regulatory T cells. Assay used: immunoSEQ multiplex PCR; TCRdb lists only in-frame clones, some missing. The table shows tens of thousands of clones, with around 97% occurring only once. Sequencing was performed on naive CD4+ T cells sorted from blood. Receptors were obtained from a human donor in good health.

V and J are TRBV27 and TRBJ2-1, with 11 bases lining up with TRBD2. Germline CDR1 reads MNHEY; CDR2 reads SMNVEV (reference sequence). The CDR3 covers 13 residues. The J segment lost 9 bases and the V segment lost 8 bases, leaving 6 bases of the junction unmatched. CDR3 nucleotides: TGTGCCAGCCGACTAGCGGGATTTAGTGAGCAGTTCTTC. Protein product: CASRLAGFSEQFF.

The chain couples TRBV7-3 to TRBJ2-5; 8 nucleotides line up with TRBD2. This CDR3 has 15 residues. Trimming at V came to 5 bases and at J to 5 bases, leaving 10 bases not matched to a gene. Germline V gene data show CDR1 as SGHTA and CDR2 as FQGTGA. CDR3 loop: CASSRGGDTSETQYF. For the CDR3, the DNA is TGTGCCAGCAGCCGGGGGGGTGACACCAGCGAGACCCAGTACTTC. Looking up the rest from reference TRBV7-3 and TRBJ2-5 gives the full variable domain: GAGVSQTPSNKVTEKGKYVELRCDPISGHTALYWYRQSLGQGPEFLIYFQGTGAADDSGLPNDRFFAVRPEGSVSTLKIQRTERGDSAVYLCASSRGGDTSETQYFGPGTRLLVL.

The rearrangement joins TRBV12-5 to TRBJ2-1, with a possible D match to TRBD2 (6 bases). V was cut by 5 bases and J by 8 bases, with 16 bases left in between. Germline V CDR1 and CDR2: LGHNT, FRNRAP. This CDR3 comprises 14 residues. The DNA of the CDR3 is TGTGCTAGTGGTCCGATGACTAGTCGCCATGAGCAGTTCTTC. Translated: CASGPMTSRHEQFF.

The chain is built from TRBV11-3 and TRBJ2-3, with a tentative D call TRBD2 (6 bases). V dropped 5 bases and J dropped 2 bases, with 11 bases sitting between them. Germline V lookup: CDR1 SGHNT, CDR2 YENEEA. This CDR3 is 14 amino acids long. The CDR3 loop reads CASSNWRDTDTQYF. The DNA for the CDR3 is TGTGCCAGCAGCAATTGGCGGGACACAGATACGCAGTATTTT.

The chain links TRBV5-1 to TRBJ1-1; the D gene is possibly TRBD1 (5 bases). The germline V gene encodes CDR1 SGHRS and CDR2 YFSETQ. V was shortened by 4 bases and J by 3 bases, with 10 bases between the two germline ends. CDR3 length equals 13 residues. The CDR3 is CASSPQGDTEAFF. The CDR3 DNA reads as TGCGCCAGCAGCCCTCAGGGAGACACTGAAGCTTTCTTT.

The chain carries TRBV20-1 and TRBJ1-5; D possibly corresponds to TRBD1 (5 bases). Trimming cost V 7 bases and J 6 bases, with 10 bases left between them. The CDR3 sequence is 11 residues long. CDR1 is DFQATT, CDR2 SNEGSKA, per germline (reference sequence). The CDR3 is CSGGGGQPQHF. DNA for the CDR3: TGCAGTGGTGGGGGGGGTCAGCCCCAGCATTTT.

CDR3 nucleotides: TGTGCCAGCAGCTTGGGGCGGTGGGCCCAGTACTTC. This encodes CASSLGRWAQYF. The chain uses TRBV5-6 and TRBJ2-5; D not resolved. CDR3 size: 12 residues. Between the trimmed V and J ends, which lost 0 bases and 9 bases, there was a span of 9 bases. In germline, CDR1 is SGHDT, CDR2 YYEEEE.

The J gene is TRBJ2-1, the V gene TRBV7-2; tentatively, D is TRBD2 (6 bases). Trimming pared 5 bases from V and 9 bases from J, leaving 17 bases between. CDR3 length: 14 amino acids. The V gene's germline CDR1 is SGHTA and CDR2 FQGNSA. This chain's CDR3 is CASSGDSFFVEQFF. CDR3 in DNA: TGTGCCAGCAGCGGGGACTCCTTTTTCGTTGAGCAGTTCTTC.

The chain joins TRBV5-1 to TRBJ2-1, with 9 bases fitting TRBD2. Germline V gene lookup returns CDR1 SGHRS and CDR2 YFSETQ. V trimming: 0 bases; J trimming: 5 bases; junction bases outside the gene matches: 9. This CDR3 comprises 17 residues. CDR3 protein: CASSLAPAGGNNNEQFF. In DNA, the CDR3 is TGCGCCAGCAGCTTGGCCCCGGCGGGAGGGAACAACAATGAGCAGTTCTTC.

The V gene is TRBV18, the J gene TRBJ1-1; TRBD1 agrees at 11 bases. This CDR3 has 15 amino acids. Germline values: CDR1 KGHSH, CDR2 LQKENI. V trimming: 2 bases; J trimming: 11 bases; junction bases outside the gene matches: 10. The CDR3 DNA reads as TGTGCCAGCTCACCAGACGGGACAGGGGGGAATGTGGCTTTCTTT. Amino acid sequence: CASSPDGTGGNVAFF.

The chain couples TRBV25-1 to TRBJ2-7; TRBD1 matches 9 bases. The CDR3 totals 13 residues. The J segment lost 4 bases and the V segment lost 6 bases, leaving 4 bases of the junction unmatched. Germline V gene lookup returns CDR1 MGHDK and CDR2 SYGVNS. The CDR3 coding sequence is TGTGCCAGCAGACAGGGGGCACGTTACGAGCAGTACTTC. Protein product: CASRQGARYEQYF.

The chain has TRBV27 and TRBJ2-7, with TRBD2 identical over 11 bases. Germline values: CDR1 MNHEY, CDR2 SMNVEV (reference sequence). V was pared by 4 bases and J by 2 bases, with 10 bases of the junction left unmatched. The CDR3 runs to 17 residues. The chain's CDR3 is CASSSFRLAGYTYEQYF. CDR3 sequence (DNA): TGTGCCAGCAGTTCCTTTCGACTAGCGGGATATACCTACGAGCAGTACTTC.

This chain connects TRBV30 to TRBJ2-2, with D possibly TRBD2 on 6 matching bases. This CDR3 is 14 amino acids long. Germline values: CDR1 GTSNPN, CDR2 SVGIG (reference sequence). Trimming pared 2 bases from V and 2 bases from J, leaving 9 bases between. CDR3 bases: TGTGCCTGGAGTTACGGGAGAAACACCGGGGAGCTGTTTTTT. Protein product: CAWSYGRNTGELFF.

The chain uses TRBV15 and TRBJ1-2, with 8 nucleotides matching TRBD1. J lost 7 bases, V lost 0 bases, and 10 bases had no gene match. CDR1 is LNHNV, CDR2 YYDKDF, per germline (reference sequence). This CDR3 is 16 amino acids long. CDR3 amino acids: CATSRELTGAALGYTF. CDR3 DNA sequence: TGTGCCACCAGCAGAGAATTGACAGGGGCCGCTCTTGGCTACACCTTC. The whole variable domain, remainder taken from reference TRBV15 and TRBJ1-2, is DAMVIQNPRYQVTQFGKPVTLSCSQTLNHNVMYWYQQKSSQAPKLLFHYYDKDFNNEADTPDNFQSRRPNTSFCFLDIRSPGLGDTAMYLCATSRELTGAALGYTFGSGTRLTVV.